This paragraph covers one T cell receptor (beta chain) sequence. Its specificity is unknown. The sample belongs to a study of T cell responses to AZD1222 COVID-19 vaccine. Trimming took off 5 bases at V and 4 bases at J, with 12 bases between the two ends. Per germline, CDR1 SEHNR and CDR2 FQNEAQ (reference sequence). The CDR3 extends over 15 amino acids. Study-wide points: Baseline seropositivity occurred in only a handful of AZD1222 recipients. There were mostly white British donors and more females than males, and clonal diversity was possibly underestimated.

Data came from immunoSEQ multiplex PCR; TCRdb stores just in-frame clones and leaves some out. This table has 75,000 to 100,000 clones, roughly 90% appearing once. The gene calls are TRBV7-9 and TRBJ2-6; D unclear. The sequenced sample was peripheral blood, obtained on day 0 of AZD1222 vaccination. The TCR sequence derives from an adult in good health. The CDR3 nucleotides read TGTGCCAGCAGCCCCCTAGGAGCCGGGGCCAACGTCCTGACTTTC. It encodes CASSPLGAGANVLTF.